Listed below are T cell receptor beta chains from one sample, sequenced in a study of T cells after yellow fever vaccination. TCRdb reprocessed the 5' RACE reads via MiXCR and lists one record per CDR3 protein. The data show approximately 160,000 distinct CDR3 sequences, roughly 6.2% seen once. The sequenced sample was CD4+ T cells sorted from PBMCs, obtained on the day of the first yellow fever vaccination. These receptors originate from a man between 18 and 35 years old who received the YFV17D yellow fever vaccine. The CDR3 runs from the conserved cysteine through the conserved F or W. D genes are given only for firm matches. A row's size may be missing; if present it is once, few, many or a size class.

d_call	clone_size	j_call	v_call	cdr3_nt	cdr3_aa
.	many	TRBJ2-5	TRBV6-5	TGTGCCAGCAGTTACTCGGGGGCGACGGAAGAGACCCAGTACTTC	CASSYSGATEETQYF
.	.	TRBJ1-6	TRBV4-1	TGCGCCAGCAGACTAGAATTAAATTCACCCCTCCACTTT	CASRLELNSPLHF
.	few	TRBJ2-2	TRBV7-7	TGTGCCAGCAGCCCAGGAGGTTGGCTGCCCGAGGGGGAGCTGTTTTTT	CASSPGGWLPEGELFF
TRBD2	.	TRBJ2-3	TRBV2	TGTGCCAGCAGTATAGCGGGGAGCAGCACAGATACGCAGTATTTT	CASSIAGSSTDTQYF
TRBD2	many	TRBJ2-1	TRBV10-1	TGCGCCAGCAGCGCCGGGGGGAACAATGAGCAGTTCTTC	CASSAGGNNEQFF
.	.	TRBJ2-2	TRBV6-1	TGTGCCAGCAGTCCCGACAGGAGAATTAGGGCCGGGGAGCTGTTTTTT	CASSPDRRIRAGELFF
.	.	TRBJ2-3	TRBV9	TGTGCCAGCAGCGCCCGACAGAGCACAGATACGCAGTATTTT	CASSARQSTDTQYF
.	.	TRBJ2-2	TRBV7-8	TGTGCCAGCAGCGGGAGGACGGCCGGGGAGCTGTTTTTT	CASSGRTAGELFF
TRBD2	.	TRBJ2-1	TRBV6-1	TGTGCCAGCACCGGGACTAGCGGGGCCAACAATGAGCAGTTCTTC	CASTGTSGANNEQFF
TRBD1	many	TRBJ2-3	TRBV5-5	TGTGCCAAATGGACAGGGATCACAGATACGCAGTATTTT	CAKWTGITDTQYF
.	.	TRBJ1-6	TRBV27	TGTGCCAGCAGTACTAGGCCGATTTTAGCAGGATCACCCCTCCACTTT	CASSTRPILAGSPLHF
.	few	TRBJ2-3	TRBV3-1	TGTGCCAGCAGCGAAGGGCGCTCCGATACGCAGTATTTT	CASSEGRSDTQYF
.	many	TRBJ2-3	TRBV5-1	TGCGCCAGCAGACCAGAATCGTCCTTCACAGATACGCAGTATTTT	CASRPESSFTDTQYF
.	few	TRBJ1-6	TRBV20-1	TGCAGTGCTAGAGATTCAGGGTGGGAGTCACCCCTCCACTTT	CSARDSGWESPLHF
TRBD2	many	TRBJ2-1	TRBV7-2	TGTGCCAGCAGCTCCCGACTAGCGGGGGCCTACAATGAGCAGTTCTTC	CASSSRLAGAYNEQFF
TRBD1	many	TRBJ2-2	TRBV5-1	TGCGCCAGCAGCCACGGACAGGGGGACCGGGAGCTGTTTTTT	CASSHGQGDRELFF
.	few	TRBJ1-5	TRBV29-1	TGCAGCGCGGCGGGCAGCGGGGCTAATCAGCCCCAGCATTTT	CSAAGSGANQPQHF
.	.	TRBJ2-5	TRBV2	TGTGCCAGCAGTGAAGCGCTTTTGCAAGAGACCCAGTACTTC	CASSEALLQETQYF
.	many	TRBJ2-2	TRBV12-3/TRBV12-4	TGTGCCAGCAGTTACAGGGCCCCCGGGGAGCTGTTTTTT	CASSYRAPGELFF
TRBD1	many	TRBJ2-3	TRBV5-1	TGCGCCAGCACCTACGGAGGGACAGGGCTGGCGGGAGATACGCAGTATTTT	CASTYGGTGLAGDTQYF
TRBD1	few	TRBJ2-1	TRBV20-1	TGCAGCGTCGGGGACAGGGGATTTGAGCAGTTCTTC	CSVGDRGFEQFF
.	many	TRBJ1-1	TRBV5-1	TGCGCCAGCAGCTTGGATCCCGCTGGCCTCACTAAAGCTTTCTTT	CASSLDPAGLTKAFF
TRBD1	few	TRBJ2-2	TRBV10-3	TGTGCCATCAGTGTCCTGACAGGGGGCGGCACCGGGGAGCTGTTTTTT	CAISVLTGGGTGELFF
.	many	TRBJ2-2	TRBV30	TGTGCCTGGAGGGGGCGGTCCAACACCGGGGAGCTGTTTTTT	CAWRGRSNTGELFF
TRBD1	.	TRBJ1-5	TRBV6-5	TGTGCCAGCAGTCGCGACAGGGAGAATCAGCCCCAGCATTTT	CASSRDRENQPQHF
.	few	TRBJ2-1	TRBV11-2	TGTGCCAGCAGCTTAGACCGGACCAACTCCTACAATGAGCAGTTCTTC	CASSLDRTNSYNEQFF
.	.	TRBJ2-3	TRBV20-1	TGCAGTGCTAATTCCCGGGACGGAAGCACAGATACGCAGTATTTT	CSANSRDGSTDTQYF
.	.	TRBJ2-3	TRBV20-1	TGCAGTGCTACAACAGGGCTAAGCACAGATACGCAGTATTTT	CSATTGLSTDTQYF
.	many	TRBJ1-6	TRBV20-1	TGCAGTGCTACCGGGACCCCCGCGGGGAATTCACCCCTCCACTTT	CSATGTPAGNSPLHF
.	many	TRBJ2-5	TRBV18	TGTGCCAGCTCAGAAGAGACCCAGTACTTC	CASSEETQYF
.	few	TRBJ2-6	TRBV6-2/TRBV6-3	TGTGCCAGCAGTCAGCCAACAGGGCCCGGGGCCAACGTCCTGACTTTC	CASSQPTGPGANVLTF
.	many	TRBJ1-6	TRBV10-3	TGTGCCATCAGTGAGGTCGGGGGAGATAAGGTATCCTATAATTCACCCCTCCACTTT	CAISEVGGDKVSYNSPLHF
.	.	TRBJ1-1	TRBV7-3	TGTGCCAGCAGCCCGGGACACTCAAACACTGAAGCTTTCTTT	CASSPGHSNTEAFF
.	many	TRBJ1-2	TRBV7-9	TGTGCCAGCAGCCTTAGAGGGGACTTCTACTATGGCTACACCTTC	CASSLRGDFYYGYTF
.	.	TRBJ2-5	TRBV7-2	TGTGCCAGCCAAAGACTAGGGGGGCTCCAAGAGACCCAGTACTTC	CASQRLGGLQETQYF
.	.	TRBJ2-1	TRBV12-3/TRBV12-4	TGTGCCAGCAGTTTTGGAGGGTTCTCCTACAATGAGCAGTTCTTC	CASSFGGFSYNEQFF
.	many	TRBJ1-5	TRBV3-1	TGTGCCAGCAGCCAAGTGGCAGGGGAAAATCAGCCCCAGCATTTT	CASSQVAGENQPQHF
.	few	TRBJ2-3	TRBV3-1	TGTGCCAGCAGCCAAGGGGGGGATACGCAGTATTTT	CASSQGGDTQYF
TRBD2	few	TRBJ2-2	TRBV20-1	TGCAGTATAGCGAGCGGGAGGTACACCGGGGAGCTGTTTTTT	CSIASGRYTGELFF
.	many	TRBJ2-3	TRBV10-3	TGTGCCATCAGTGAAGGGGGGTCCGGAGATACGCAGTATTTT	CAISEGGSGDTQYF
.	.	TRBJ1-2	TRBV7-2	TGTGCCAGCAGACTCGGGGGGGGTGGCTACACCTTC	CASRLGGGGYTF
.	few	TRBJ1-2	TRBV19	TGTGCCAGTAGTGGGAACAGGGAACGGAATGGCTACACCTTC	CASSGNRERNGYTF
.	few	TRBJ2-2	TRBV7-3	TGTGCCAGCAGCTTAAATGGGGGACAAAACACCGGGGAGCTGTTTTTT	CASSLNGGQNTGELFF
TRBD1	many	TRBJ2-7	TRBV5-6	TGTGCCAGCAGCTACAGGGGCGTGGACGAGCAGTACTTC	CASSYRGVDEQYF
.	few	TRBJ1-1	TRBV7-2	TGTGCCAGCAGCGTGCAGGGCAGAAACACTGAAGCTTTCTTT	CASSVQGRNTEAFF
.	many	TRBJ1-6	TRBV5-1	TGCGCCAGCAGCTTCGCGGGACGGAAGGGTGGGGGTTATAATTCACCCCTCCACTTT	CASSFAGRKGGGYNSPLHF